These 18 T cell receptor beta chains came from one sample sequenced in a study of lymphopenia after photon versus proton radiotherapy. Profiling relied on immunoSEQ multiplex PCR, and the TCRdb table lists in-frame clones only, not all of them. This sample has about 83,000 clones, with 80% to 90% found just once. The source material was peripheral blood, sampled from a patient treated with proton-based radiotherapy. Every receptor here comes from a man in his sixties with pancreatic cancer.

J is TRBJ1-3 and V is TRBV7-8, with TRBD1 matching over 7 bases. The J segment lost 0 bases and the V segment lost 5 bases, leaving 7 bases of the junction unmatched. This CDR3 contains 16 residues. CDR1 SGHVS and CDR2 FQNEAQ come from the germline V gene. CDR3 sequence (DNA): TGTGCCAGCAGCCCGACAGGGTCGAGCTCTGGAAACACCATATATTTT. Protein: CASSPTGSSSGNTIYF.

This chain uses TRBV9 with TRBJ2-5; 8 nucleotides match TRBD2. Germline V gene sequence: CDR1 SGDLS, CDR2 YYNGEE. V shed 0 bases, J shed 6 bases, and the junction held 7 bases outside the gene matches. The CDR3 extends over 15 amino acids. As DNA, the CDR3 is TGTGCCAGCAGCGTAGGGGCTAGCGGGTCGCAGACCCAGTACTTC. Its protein product is CASSVGASGSQTQYF.

CDR3 DNA sequence: TGTGCCACGGAAAGCGGGGGAGATACGCAGTATTTT. Translated: CATESGGDTQYF. The chain joins TRBV6-5 to TRBJ2-3, with 8 bases that match TRBD2. The germline V gene encodes CDR1 MNHEY and CDR2 SVGAGI. The V gene end was trimmed by 10 bases and the J gene end by 5 bases; junction bases not matched to a gene: 5. The CDR3 runs 12 residues.

This clone was seen a few times. The V gene is TRBV30, the J gene TRBJ1-2; D is possibly TRBD1 (6 bases). The CDR3 consists of 13 residues. Germline loops: CDR1 GTSNPN, CDR2 SVGIG (reference sequence). The V gene lost 1 base and the J gene lost 0 bases, with 6 bases spanning the gap. The chain's CDR3 is CAWSGTANYGYTF. Written as DNA, the CDR3 is TGTGCCTGGAGTGGGACAGCTAACTATGGCTACACCTTC.

The J gene is TRBJ1-4, the V gene TRBV4-2; perhaps TRBD1 as D (5 bases). Germline assignment: CDR1 LGHNA and CDR2 YNFKEQ. The CDR3 totals 16 residues. V lost 0 bases to trimming and J lost 4 bases, with 12 bases between them. Here the CDR3 DNA reads TGTGCCAGCAGCCAAGATCCGGGGCGAGGTAATGAAAAACTGTTTTTT. Its protein is CASSQDPGRGNEKLFF.

This chain connects TRBV30 to TRBJ1-5; D is perhaps TRBD1 (5 bases). Trimming removed 2 bases at V and 5 bases at J, with 13 bases between. The V gene's germline CDR1 is GTSNPN and CDR2 SVGIG (reference sequence). The CDR3 is made up of 14 amino acids. The DNA of the CDR3 is TGTGCCTGGAGTTGGGGCAGGGAAGATCAGCCCCAGCATTTT. Translation gives CAWSWGREDQPQHF.

The rearrangement joins TRBV29-1 to TRBJ2-1; no clear D. Trimming took 7 bases from V and 9 from J, leaving 19 bases between them. The germline V gene has CDR1 SQVTM and CDR2 ANQGSEA. The CDR3 has 13 residues. The CDR3 DNA reads TGCAGCGCTTGGGGTGGGTCCACCCGTGAGCAGTTCTTC. Translation gives CSAWGGSTREQFF.

The chain uses TRBV5-1 and TRBJ2-3; 10 bases line up with TRBD2. V gave up 7 bases and J gave up 3 bases; unmatched junction bases: 5. The germline V gene encodes CDR1 SGHRS and CDR2 YFSETQ. This CDR3 is 14 amino acids long. CDR3 region: CASQGLAKTDTQYF. The CDR3 DNA sequence: TGCGCCAGCCAGGGACTAGCGAAGACAGATACGCAGTATTTT.

The V call is TRBV7-2, the J call TRBJ2-3; D is unclear. The CDR3 consists of 14 residues. CDR1 is SGHTA, CDR2 FQGNSA, per germline. The V end was cut by 5 bases, the J end by 2 bases, with 11 bases between. CDR3 DNA sequence: TGTGCCAGCAGCCCCAGCCTGATCACAGATACGCAGTATTTT. Amino acid sequence: CASSPSLITDTQYF.

V and J are TRBV19 and TRBJ2-5; D may be TRBD2 (7 bases). The CDR3 loop spans 15 amino acids. The V and J ends lost 6 bases and 5 bases respectively, with 19 bases between them. Germline loops: CDR1 LNHDA, CDR2 SQIVND (reference sequence). CDR3 region: CASSKGGGLTETQYF. The CDR3, as DNA: TGTGCCAGTAGCAAAGGGGGGGGATTGACGGAGACCCAGTACTTC.

This clone has just a few counts. The rearrangement uses TRBV2 and TRBJ2-7; D perhaps matches TRBD1 (5 bases). V shed 4 bases and J shed 3 bases, with 13 bases lying between them. The CDR3 runs 14 residues. The V gene's germline CDR1 is SNHLY and CDR2 FYNNEI. The CDR3 nucleotides read TGTGCCAGCAGTGGGGTCAGGGTGGGCTACGAGCAGTACTTC. Translated, it gives CASSGVRVGYEQYF.

V and J are TRBV2 and TRBJ1-4; maybe TRBD1 (5 bases). V was trimmed by 1 base and J by 0 bases, leaving 12 bases between them. The germline CDR1 and CDR2 sequences are SNHLY and FYNNEI. There are 17 residues in the CDR3. The CDR3 is CASSEGGRSATNEKLFF. DNA for the CDR3: TGTGCCAGCAGTGAAGGGGGACGGAGTGCAACTAATGAAAAACTGTTTTTT. The full variable domain, in which reference TRBV2 and TRBJ1-4 provide the parts outside the CDR3, is EPEVTQTPSHQVTQMGQEVILRCVPISNHLYFYWYRQILGQKVEFLVSFYNNEISEKSEIFDDQFSVERPDGSNFTLKIRSTKLEDSAMYFCASSEGGRSATNEKLFFGSGTQLSVL.

The count of this clone is one. The chain couples TRBV13 to TRBJ2-5; D ambiguous. Between the trimmed V and J ends, which lost 0 bases and 2 bases, there was a span of 7 bases. Germline CDR1 and CDR2: PRHDT and FYEKMQ (reference sequence). The CDR3 sequence is 14 residues long. The CDR3 sequence is CASSLGHQQETQYF. Here the CDR3 DNA reads TGTGCCAGCAGCTTAGGACACCAACAAGAGACCCAGTACTTC.

The genes are TRBV20-1 and TRBJ2-5; D gene uncertain. The J call could be wrong; TRBJ2-7 is a better fit for the DNA end. CDR1 and CDR2 from the germline V gene are DFQATT and SNEGSKA (reference sequence). This CDR3 comprises 11 residues. For the CDR3, the DNA is TGCAGTGCTAGTGTACTGAACGAGCAGTACTTC. This gives the protein CSASVLNEQYF.

The chain employs TRBV2 and TRBJ2-1; 7 bases align to TRBD2. The CDR3 loop spans 16 amino acids. Looked up from germline, CDR1 is SNHLY and CDR2 is FYNNEI. Trimming cost V 6 bases and J 0 bases; bases outside gene matches: 8. The CDR3 sequence: CASRGGRTSSYNEQFF. The CDR3 DNA reads TGTGCCAGCAGGGGAGGGAGAACGAGCTCCTACAATGAGCAGTTCTTC.

The rearrangement links TRBV9 to TRBJ1-1; TRBD1 matches 11 bases. V lost 3 bases to trimming and J lost 3 bases; unmatched junction nucleotides: 10. Germline CDR1 is SGDLS and CDR2 is YYNGEE. The CDR3 is 17 amino acids. The CDR3 DNA sequence: TGTGCCAGCAGCGCCACCGGGACAGGGGGGTCTTACACTGAAGCTTTCTTT. Translation: CASSATGTGGSYTEAFF.

This chain connects TRBV7-8 to TRBJ2-7; D gene uncertain. Trimming removed 8 bases at V and 5 bases at J, with 19 bases between. The CDR3 totals 14 residues. CDR1 SGHVS and CDR2 FQNEAQ come from the germline V gene. The CDR3 DNA sequence: TGTGCCAGCCGCAGGTCCACCGTCGTCAACGAGCAGTACTTC. The encoded protein is CASRRSTVVNEQYF.

J is TRBJ2-3 and V is TRBV5-4, with 7 bases matching TRBD2. Trimming took 4 bases from V and 1 from J; bases not matched to a gene: 3. This CDR3 spans 14 amino acids. CDR1 SGHNT and CDR2 YYREEE come from the germline V gene (reference sequence). CDR3 in amino acids: CASSSSGRTDTQYF. In nucleotides, the CDR3 is TGTGCCAGCAGCAGTAGCGGGCGCACAGATACGCAGTATTTT.